This T cell receptor beta chain was recorded in a study of cytotoxic CD8 clonotypes in ibrutinib-treated CLL. Study-wide findings and caveats: A rise in clonality was seen at ibrutinib response, and a fall back toward baseline was seen at progression.

With respect to this clone: Its antigen is currently unknown.

Sequenced by immunoSEQ multiplex PCR; TCRdb stores in-frame clones only, minus some. The repertoire holds about 70,000 clones, with approximately 90% as singletons. Trimming left V 1 base short and J 4 bases short, with 21 bases between. The CDR3 consists of 18 residues. From germline, CDR1 is SGHDN and CDR2 FVKESK. The TCR sequence derives from a human donor with chronic lymphocytic leukemia. This sample comprised PBMCs, obtained after 12 months of ibrutinib treatment. V usage is TRBV14 and J usage is TRBJ2-3; D perhaps matches TRBD2 (6 bases). The CDR3 DNA sequence: TGTGCCAGCAGCCAAGCCGGTCGTTGGAGCGGGCAGGCAGATACGCAGTATTTT. This gives the protein CASSQAGRWSGQADTQYF.